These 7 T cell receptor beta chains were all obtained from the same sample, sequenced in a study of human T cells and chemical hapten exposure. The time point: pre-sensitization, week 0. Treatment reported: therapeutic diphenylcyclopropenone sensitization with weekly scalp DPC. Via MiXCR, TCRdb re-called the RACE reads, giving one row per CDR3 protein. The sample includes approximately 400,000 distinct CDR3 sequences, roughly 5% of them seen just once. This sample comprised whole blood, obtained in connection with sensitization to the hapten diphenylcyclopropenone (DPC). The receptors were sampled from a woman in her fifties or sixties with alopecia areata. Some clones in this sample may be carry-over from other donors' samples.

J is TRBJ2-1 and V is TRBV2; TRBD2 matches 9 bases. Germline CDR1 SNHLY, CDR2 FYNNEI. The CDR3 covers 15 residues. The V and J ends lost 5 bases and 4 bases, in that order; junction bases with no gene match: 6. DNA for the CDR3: TGTGCCAGCAGTACCGGGACTAGCAGGTACAATGAGCAGTTCTTC. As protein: CASSTGTSRYNEQFF.

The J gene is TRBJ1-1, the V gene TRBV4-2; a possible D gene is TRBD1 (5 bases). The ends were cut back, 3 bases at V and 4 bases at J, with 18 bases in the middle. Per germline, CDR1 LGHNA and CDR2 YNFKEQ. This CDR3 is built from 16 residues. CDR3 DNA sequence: TGTGCCAGCAGCCAGCCCGGGACTTGGGAGGGCACTGAAGCTTTCTTT. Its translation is CASSQPGTWEGTEAFF.

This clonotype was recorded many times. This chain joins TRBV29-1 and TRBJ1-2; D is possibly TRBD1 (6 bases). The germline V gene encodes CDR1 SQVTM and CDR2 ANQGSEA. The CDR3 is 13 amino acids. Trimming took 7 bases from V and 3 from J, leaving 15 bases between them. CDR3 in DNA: TGCAGCGCTCGAGGGGGTGGCGACTATGGCTACACCTTC. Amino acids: CSARGGGDYGYTF.

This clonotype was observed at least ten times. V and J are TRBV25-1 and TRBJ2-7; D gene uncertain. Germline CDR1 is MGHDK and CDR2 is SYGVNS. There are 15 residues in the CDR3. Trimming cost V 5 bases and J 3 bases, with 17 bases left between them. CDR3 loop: CASSPPPGPNYEQYF. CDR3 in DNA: TGTGCCAGCAGTCCCCCCCCTGGGCCCAACTACGAGCAGTACTTC.

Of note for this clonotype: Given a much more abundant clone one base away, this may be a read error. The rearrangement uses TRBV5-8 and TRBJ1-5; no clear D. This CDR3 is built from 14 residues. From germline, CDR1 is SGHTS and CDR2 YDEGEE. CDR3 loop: CTSSIRESNQPQHF. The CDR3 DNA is TGTACCAGCAGCATAAGGGAAAGCAATCAGCCCCAGCATTTT.

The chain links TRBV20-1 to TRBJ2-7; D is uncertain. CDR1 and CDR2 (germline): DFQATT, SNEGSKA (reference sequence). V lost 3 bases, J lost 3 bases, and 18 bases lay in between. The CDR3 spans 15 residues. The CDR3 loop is CSARYAQTPLYEQYF. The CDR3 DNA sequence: TGCAGTGCTAGGTACGCCCAGACCCCACTCTACGAGCAGTACTTC.

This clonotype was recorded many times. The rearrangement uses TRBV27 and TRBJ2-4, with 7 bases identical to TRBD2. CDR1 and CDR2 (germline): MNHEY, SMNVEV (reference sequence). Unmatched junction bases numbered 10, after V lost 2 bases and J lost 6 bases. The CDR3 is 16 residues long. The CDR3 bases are TGTGCCAGCAGTTTAAATAGCGGGCCGTCGAGAAACATTCAGTACTTC. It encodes CASSLNSGPSRNIQYF.